This T cell receptor (beta chain) stems from a study of shared clonotypes between healthy human individuals. Study overall: Donors had three CD4 naive, three CD4 memory, two CD8 naive and one CD8 memory plate apiece.

With 5 bases clipped from V and 5 bases from J, the junction kept 6 bases outside the gene matches. CDR1 is SEHNR and CDR2 is FQNEAQ in the germline V gene (reference sequence). The CDR3 has 15 residues. Genomic DNA (from each subset) was split evenly across several immunoSEQ plates. In the source study's methods: Junction-only immunoSEQ sequences carried no quality scores, so filtering differed. Clones were read by immunoSEQ multiplex PCR, and TCRdb kept only the in-frame ones, dropping some. V and J calls and clone size are as listed in that table; D and trimming were resolved from the DNA. In the table there are about 2 million clones, about 95% of which are singletons. Study-level findings and limits: Exclusively blood specimens were collected; tissue repertoires likely differ.

It was CD45RO-negative cells, positively selected for CCR7, that made up naive CD8 cells, with terminally differentiated effector memory CD45RA+ cells excluded. Turning to this clone: The antigen remains unidentified.

Sequences were obtained from naive CD8+ T cells sorted from blood. This clonotype was sampled from a man between 18 and 35 years old in good health. The J gene is TRBJ2-1, the V gene TRBV7-9, with TRBD1 identical over 10 bases. The CDR3 nucleotides read TGTGCCAGCAGCCTCGGGACAGGGGTAAACAATGAGCAGTTCTTC. Its translation is CASSLGTGVNNEQFF.